This T cell receptor (beta chain) was observed in a study of cytomegalovirus exposure and HLA in healthy donors. The CDR3 spans 14 residues. Deletions cut 0 bases from V and 2 bases from J, with 8 bases between. CDR1 is SGHRS, CDR2 YFSETQ, per germline. Amplification used 60 Vbeta primers and 13 Jbeta primers. TCRdb keeps only in-frame clones here, not all; method: immunoSEQ multiplex PCR. The profile shows under 200,000 clones, over 70% of them singletons. On this clone itself: Other DNA sequences in this sample translate to the same CDR3.

The sequence was collected from a woman aged 50 to 60 in good health and CMV-seropositive. Sequenced sample: PBMCs. The chain carries TRBV5-1 and TRBJ1-2, with D unresolved. The CDR3 is CASSLGTVNYGYTF. CDR3 nucleotide sequence: TGCGCCAGCAGCTTGGGTACGGTAAACTATGGCTACACCTTC.